This T cell receptor (beta chain) was profiled in a study of CD8 T cells in ankylosing spondylitis. General study points: In ankylosing spondylitis blood, a motif of roughly 8 highly homologous TCR beta variants appeared characteristic.

TCRdb used MiXCR to reprocess the 5' RACE reads, holding one entry per CDR3 protein. The table lists just over 150,000 distinct CDR3 sequences, around 20% of them singletons. To note about this clonotype: What it recognizes is unknown.

The sequenced material came from blood, either unsorted or a sorted T cell fraction (not recorded which). This clonotype was obtained from a male donor with ankylosing spondylitis or in good health (not recorded which).

The CDR3 DNA sequence: TGTGCCAGCAGCCAAAGATCGGGCAATGAGCAGTTCTTC. Amino acid sequence: CASSQRSGNEQFF. V is TRBV3-1 and J is TRBJ2-1; D is unclear. CDR1 is LGHDT and CDR2 is YNNKEL in the germline V gene (reference sequence). The CDR3 runs to 13 residues. The V end was cut by 2 bases, the J end by 6 bases, with 8 bases between.